This note documents a single T cell receptor (beta chain) sequence. The data were obtained in a study of blood T cell repertoires in COVID-19. V dropped 6 bases and J dropped 1 base, with 10 bases sitting between them. Germline-derived CDR1 and CDR2 are MNHEY and SVGAGI. The CDR3 contains 14 residues. Assay used: immunoSEQ multiplex PCR; TCRdb lists only in-frame clones, some missing. The sample records under 300,000 clones, approximately 80% being singletons. The chain has TRBV6-5 and TRBJ1-5, with D possibly being TRBD1 (5 bases). The sequence derives from a woman aged 40 to 50 with active or convalescent COVID-19. Sequencing was carried out using peripheral blood. The CDR3 sequence is CASSRGGSNQPQHF. CDR3 bases: TGTGCCAGCAGCCGCGGGGGGAGCAATCAGCCCCAGCATTTT.